This note documents a single T cell receptor beta chain sequence. Method: immunoSEQ multiplex PCR; TCRdb's copy keeps in-frame clones and lacks some. Counted here are about 160,000 clones, more than 75% occurring once; the ten biggest clones make up 2.2%. The data are from a study of blood T cell repertoires in COVID-19. Study as a whole: Researchers got acute and convalescent COVID-19 samples from the United States, Italy and Spain.

This receptor was obtained from a man between 65 and 85 years old with acute or convalescent COVID-19. The sequenced material came from peripheral blood.

DNA for the CDR3: TGTGCCACCAGTGAATGGAGGTCACCTCTCCTAAGCTCCTATAATTCACCCCTCCACTTT. Translating it yields CATSEWRSPLLSSYNSPLHF. The chain employs TRBV24-1 and TRBJ1-6; no definite D call. This CDR3 has 20 residues. The V and J ends lost 4 bases and 0 bases respectively, with 21 bases between them. Germline values: CDR1 KGHDR, CDR2 SFDVKD.